A selection of T cell receptor beta chains follows, all from one sample in a study of beta chain features in type 1 diabetes. Sequenced by immunoSEQ multiplex PCR; TCRdb stores in-frame clones only, minus some. The sample yields under 300,000 clones, around 7.8% seen once. Sequenced sample: central memory CD4+ T cells from blood. The source of these receptors is a woman under 30 in good health. CDR3s leave out the opening cysteine and the closing phenylalanine or tryptophan. The order of the fields is V gene, D gene, J gene, CDR3 protein. D genes are given only for firm matches.

v_call: TRBV2; d_call: TRBD1; j_call: TRBJ1-5; cdr3_aa: ASSRDRDQPQH
v_call: TRBV6-1; d_call: TRBD2; j_call: TRBJ2-1; cdr3_aa: ASSLAGDPYNEQF
v_call: TRBV4-1; d_call: TRBD1; j_call: TRBJ1-3; cdr3_aa: ASSQGQGGGNTIY
v_call: TRBV14; d_call: .; j_call: TRBJ2-5; cdr3_aa: ASSQGVQETQY
v_call: TRBV7-3; d_call: .; j_call: TRBJ1-1; cdr3_aa: ASSFQGGTEAF
v_call: TRBV4-1; d_call: TRBD1; j_call: TRBJ1-2; cdr3_aa: ASSQGSGGHPNYGYT
v_call: TRBV11-2; d_call: .; j_call: TRBJ1-2; cdr3_aa: ASSLFAGNYGYT
v_call: TRBV12-5; d_call: .; j_call: TRBJ1-4; cdr3_aa: ASGFGAATNEKLF
v_call: TRBV2; d_call: .; j_call: TRBJ2-2; cdr3_aa: ASSEITGELF
v_call: TRBV5-4; d_call: .; j_call: TRBJ2-7; cdr3_aa: ASSFKGRTD
v_call: TRBV5-4; d_call: TRBD2; j_call: TRBJ2-3; cdr3_aa: ASSPGTSGGTDTQY
v_call: TRBV7-7; d_call: .; j_call: TRBJ2-3; cdr3_aa: ASSLLGTDTQY
v_call: TRBV28; d_call: .; j_call: TRBJ2-5; cdr3_aa: ASYGSPPQETQY
v_call: TRBV9; d_call: TRBD2; j_call: TRBJ2-3; cdr3_aa: ASSQLPAGVLDTQY
v_call: TRBV30; d_call: .; j_call: TRBJ2-3; cdr3_aa: AWRWASKGTDTQY
v_call: TRBV7-9; d_call: .; j_call: TRBJ1-2; cdr3_aa: ASSYENYGYT
v_call: TRBV15; d_call: .; j_call: TRBJ1-5; cdr3_aa: ATSRLQGKRNQPQH
v_call: TRBV25-1; d_call: .; j_call: TRBJ1-1; cdr3_aa: ASSEYSEAF
v_call: TRBV9; d_call: .; j_call: TRBJ2-3; cdr3_aa: ASSLTADTQY
v_call: TRBV27; d_call: TRBD1; j_call: TRBJ1-2; cdr3_aa: ASSSPGQGAHGYT
v_call: TRBV6-5; d_call: .; j_call: TRBJ2-6; cdr3_aa: ASSLTGSGANVLT
v_call: TRBV14; d_call: TRBD1; j_call: TRBJ2-3; cdr3_aa: ASSQERGGGTDTQY
v_call: TRBV29-1; d_call: TRBD1; j_call: TRBJ1-2; cdr3_aa: SVDDRGSGYT